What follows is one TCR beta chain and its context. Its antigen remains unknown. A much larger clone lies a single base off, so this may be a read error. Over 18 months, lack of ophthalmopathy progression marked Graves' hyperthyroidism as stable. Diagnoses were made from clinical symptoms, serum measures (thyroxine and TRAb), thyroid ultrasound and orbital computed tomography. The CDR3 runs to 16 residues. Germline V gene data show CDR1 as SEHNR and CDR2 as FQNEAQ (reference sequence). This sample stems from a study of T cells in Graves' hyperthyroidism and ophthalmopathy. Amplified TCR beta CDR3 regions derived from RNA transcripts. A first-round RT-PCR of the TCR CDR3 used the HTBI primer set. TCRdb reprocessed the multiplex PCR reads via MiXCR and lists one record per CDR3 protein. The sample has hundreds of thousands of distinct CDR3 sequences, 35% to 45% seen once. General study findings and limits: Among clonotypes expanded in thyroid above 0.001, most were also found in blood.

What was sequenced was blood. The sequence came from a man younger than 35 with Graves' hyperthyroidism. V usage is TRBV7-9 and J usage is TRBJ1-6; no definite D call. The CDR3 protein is CAGSLAVKGSRAPLHF. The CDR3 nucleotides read TGTGCCGGCAGCTTAGCGGTGAAGGGAAGTCGGGCACCCCTCCACTTT.